The 32 T cell receptor beta chains in this list originate from one sample, sequenced in a study of beta chain features in type 1 diabetes. TCRB transcripts that were expressed got sequenced, as all of the isolated RNA had been reverse transcribed. Assay used: immunoSEQ multiplex PCR; TCRdb lists only in-frame clones, some missing. Counted here are about 140,000 clones, 6% to 7.5% occurring once; the ten biggest clones make up around 1.5%. The sequenced material came from central memory CD4+ T cells from blood. These receptors were taken from a woman aged 30 to 39 in good health.

The sample holds a few counts of this clone. The chain uses TRBV18 and TRBJ1-3, with TRBD1 matching 8 bases. Germline CDR1 KGHSH, CDR2 LQKENI. The CDR3 loop spans 16 amino acids. V was clipped by 1 base and J by 3 bases; unmatched bases: 5. The CDR3 region has the DNA TGTGCCAGCTCACCACTCGGACAGGGCGTTGGAAACACCATATATTTT. The encoded protein is CASSPLGQGVGNTIYF.

This clone was found a few times. This rearrangement joins TRBV10-3 to TRBJ2-7; D remains ambiguous. From germline, CDR1 is ENHRY and CDR2 SYGVKD. This CDR3 spans 11 amino acids. V dropped 3 bases and J dropped 4 bases, with 4 bases sitting between them. CDR3 DNA sequence: TGTGCCATCAGTGACTCGTACGAGCAGTACTTC. It is translated as CAISDSYEQYF.

The table lists this clone with a few counts. The genes are TRBV29-1 and TRBJ1-4, with TRBD1 matching 7 bases. The V gene's germline CDR1 is SQVTM and CDR2 ANQGSEA. CDR3 length equals 12 residues. J lost 7 bases, V lost 6 bases, and 5 bases had no gene match. Here the CDR3 reads CSVLGQAEKLFF. The CDR3 DNA is TGCAGCGTATTAGGACAGGCTGAAAAACTGTTTTTT.

This clone was counted only a few times. The chain employs TRBV7-9 and TRBJ2-5; D remains unclear. CDR1 is SEHNR, CDR2 FQNEAQ, per germline (reference sequence). The CDR3 is 12 amino acids. Trimming cost V 2 bases and J 5 bases, with 6 bases left between them. CDR3 protein: CASSLPPETQYF. CDR3 DNA sequence: TGTGCCAGCAGCTTACCCCCGGAGACCCAGTACTTC.

Only a few counts were recorded for this clone. J is TRBJ2-1 and V is TRBV4-3; TRBD2 might be the D (5 bases). This CDR3 contains 13 residues. The ends were cut back, 5 bases at V and 9 bases at J, with 14 bases in the middle. Per germline, CDR1 LGHNA and CDR2 YSLEER. This chain's CDR3 is CASSFNGLVEQFF. DNA of the CDR3: TGCGCCAGCAGCTTCAACGGACTTGTTGAGCAGTTCTTC.

The chain uses TRBV4-3 and TRBJ2-1; the match to TRBD1 covers 7 bases. The CDR3 has 14 amino acids. With V trimmed by 1 base and J by 5 bases, 2 bases remained unmatched. Germline lookup yields CDR1 LGHNA and CDR2 YSLEER. In DNA, the CDR3 is TGCGCCAGCAGCCAAGTGGGGACAGACAATGAGCAGTTCTTC. It yields the protein CASSQVGTDNEQFF.

There are a few counts of this clone. The chain recombines TRBV30 with TRBJ2-7; 7 bases are shared with TRBD2. Germline V gene sequence: CDR1 GTSNPN, CDR2 SVGIG (reference sequence). V dropped 1 base and J dropped 6; count of bases not matched to a gene: 6. The CDR3 extends over 13 amino acids. As DNA, the CDR3 is TGTGCCTGGAGTGACGGACTAGTGGGCGAGCAGTACTTC. This sequence encodes CAWSDGLVGEQYF.

The chain is built from TRBV7-3 and TRBJ2-3; 10 positions agree with TRBD1. Germline CDR1 reads SGHTA; CDR2 reads FQGTGA. Germline trimming cut 5 bases from V and 1 base from J; bases unmatched to any gene: 3. This CDR3 has 15 residues. The CDR3, as DNA: TGTGCCAGCAGCAAGACAGGGGGCCGCACAGATACGCAGTATTTT. Translated, it gives CASSKTGGRTDTQYF. The full variable domain, rest sourced from reference TRBV7-3 and TRBJ2-3, is GAGVSQTPSNKVTEKGKYVELRCDPISGHTALYWYRQSLGQGPEFLIYFQGTGAADDSGLPNDRFFAVRPEGSVSTLKIQRTERGDSAVYLCASSKTGGRTDTQYFGPGTRLTVL.

The J gene is TRBJ2-7, the V gene TRBV28; D may be TRBD2 (7 bases). Trimming cost V 7 bases and J 7 bases, with 17 bases left between them. CDR1 and CDR2 from the germline V gene are MDHEN and SYDVKM. The CDR3 has 13 residues. The CDR3 is CASILGGAGEQYF. In DNA form, the CDR3 reads TGTGCCAGCATCCTGGGGGGGGCGGGAGAGCAGTACTTC.

This chain connects TRBV18 to TRBJ1-2; 10 bases are shared with TRBD1. V lost 3 bases to trimming and J lost 4 bases; unmatched junction nucleotides: 5. Per germline, CDR1 KGHSH and CDR2 LQKENI. The CDR3 extends over 15 amino acids. In DNA form, the CDR3 reads TGTGCCAGCTCACCCTCCGGGACAGGGGTCTATGGCTACACCTTC. This gives the protein CASSPSGTGVYGYTF.

The chain employs TRBV28 and TRBJ1-2, with 9 bases matching TRBD1. The germline CDR1 and CDR2 sequences are MDHEN and SYDVKM. This CDR3 has 14 amino acids. The V and J ends lost 6 bases and 4 bases, in that order; junction bases with no gene match: 6. The CDR3 DNA reads as TGTGCCAGCAGAGCACAGGGGGCGGGCTATGGCTACACCTTC. This sequence encodes CASRAQGAGYGYTF.

Comment on this clone: One end of the junction varies from germline; a read error may be responsible. This chain connects TRBV20-1 to TRBJ2-1; D possibly corresponds to TRBD1 (5 bases). CDR3 length: 8 amino acids. Germline CDR1 and CDR2: DFQATT and SNEGSKA (reference sequence). The CDR3 region is CRVITGLF. The DNA for the CDR3 is TGCAGGGTAATAACAGGTCTCTTC.

The sample holds a few counts of this clone. The chain joins TRBV7-2 to TRBJ2-7; TRBD1 aligns across 10 bases. J gave up 3 bases and V 1 base, and 12 bases lay outside the gene matches. The length of the CDR3 is 18 residues. CDR1 SGHTA and CDR2 FQGNSA come from the germline V gene. The CDR3 DNA follows: TGTGCCAGCAGCTTAGTAGGGGGGGGACAGGGGAATTTCTACGAGCAGTACTTC. Its protein product is CASSLVGGGQGNFYEQYF.

The rearrangement uses TRBV18 and TRBJ2-1; the match to TRBD1 covers 7 bases. The germline V gene has CDR1 KGHSH and CDR2 LQKENI. The CDR3 runs to 15 residues. After removal of 5 bases from V and 4 bases from J, the junction contained 8 bases not matched to a gene. CDR3 sequence reads: CASSARQGQYNEQFF. The CDR3, as DNA: TGTGCCAGCTCAGCGAGACAGGGTCAGTACAATGAGCAGTTCTTC. The full variable domain, in which reference TRBV18 and TRBJ2-1 provide the parts outside the CDR3, is NAGVMQNPRHLVRRRGQEARLRCSPMKGHSHVYWYRQLPEEGLKFMVYLQKENIIDESGMPKERFSAEFPKEGPSILRIQQVVRGDSAAYFCASSARQGQYNEQFFGPGTRLTVL.

In this sample, this clone turned up a few times. The rearrangement joins TRBV7-8 to TRBJ2-5; no clear D gene. CDR1 and CDR2 (germline): SGHVS, FQNEAQ. The CDR3 has 13 residues. Trimming left V 1 base short and J 5 bases short, with 8 bases between. This CDR3 is CASSLVSVETQYF. The CDR3 DNA follows: TGTGCCAGCAGCTTAGTAAGCGTTGAGACCCAGTACTTC. Using reference TRBV7-8 and TRBJ2-5 for the parts outside the CDR3, the full variable domain is GAGVSQSPRYKVAKRGQDVALRCDPISGHVSLFWYQQALGQGPEFLTYFQNEAQLDKSGLPSDRFFAERPEGSVSTLKIQRTQQEDSAVYLCASSLVSVETQYFGPGTRLLVL.

This clone was counted only a few times. The chain couples TRBV5-1 to TRBJ2-1; 12 bases agree with TRBD2. CDR1 and CDR2 (germline): SGHRS, YFSETQ. The CDR3 totals 14 residues. The trim removed 7 bases at V and 8 bases at J, leaving 7 bases unmatched. The CDR3 sequence is CASGRTSGTDEQFF. The DNA for the CDR3 is TGCGCCAGCGGCAGGACTAGCGGGACCGATGAGCAGTTCTTC.

This clone was seen a handful of times. The rearrangement links TRBV28 to TRBJ2-2, with D perhaps matching TRBD2 (6 bases). This CDR3 has 17 amino acids. Germline CDR1 reads MDHEN; CDR2 reads SYDVKM. V lost 3 bases to trimming and J lost 4 bases, with 18 bases between them. CDR3 residues: CASSLASGDLLTGELFF. In DNA form, the CDR3 reads TGTGCCAGCAGTTTGGCGTCCGGGGACTTGCTCACCGGGGAGCTGTTTTTT.

This clone occurred a few times. The rearrangement joins TRBV18 to TRBJ2-5; TRBD1 is a possible D gene (5 bases). CDR1 is KGHSH, CDR2 LQKENI, per germline. The CDR3 covers 14 residues. With 0 bases removed from V and 5 bases from J, the gap between germline ends came to 10 bases. The CDR3 protein is CASSPPGRAETQYF. CDR3 DNA sequence: TGTGCCAGCTCACCACCCGGCAGGGCTGAGACCCAGTACTTC.

CDR3 sequence: CASSPIRDTSNQPQHF. DNA for the CDR3: TGTGCCAGCAGTCCAATCCGGGACACCAGCAATCAGCCCCAGCATTTT. This chain connects TRBV27 to TRBJ1-5; D is perhaps TRBD1 (6 bases). V gave up 5 bases and J gave up 1 base, with 15 bases separating them. This CDR3 is built from 16 residues. Germline values: CDR1 MNHEY, CDR2 SMNVEV (reference sequence).

The rearrangement joins TRBV19 to TRBJ1-1; no firm D call. This CDR3 spans 17 amino acids. V was shortened by 3 bases and J by 0 bases, with 17 bases between the two germline ends. CDR1 and CDR2 (germline): LNHDA, SQIVND (reference sequence). The CDR3 DNA sequence: TGTGCCAGTAGTATGAATGTCAGAGGACTTATGAACACTGAAGCTTTCTTT. Translation gives CASSMNVRGLMNTEAFF.

This clone appeared many times. The V gene is TRBV7-9, the J gene TRBJ2-3; possibly TRBD1 for D (6 bases). V was trimmed by 5 bases and J by 6 bases, leaving 18 bases between them. Germline V gene lookup returns CDR1 SEHNR and CDR2 FQNEAQ (reference sequence). The CDR3 runs to 15 residues. The CDR3 bases are TGTGCCAGCAGCCGACCACCCGGGACAACCGATACGCAGTATTTT. Protein product: CASSRPPGTTDTQYF.

This clone showed up just a few times. The chain employs TRBV28 and TRBJ2-1, with 7 bases fitting TRBD1. The CDR3 has 14 amino acids. Unmatched junction bases numbered 5, after V lost 5 bases and J lost 4 bases. Germline values: CDR1 MDHEN, CDR2 SYDVKM. Here the CDR3 DNA reads TGTGCCAGCAGTACAGGGGCGGTTTACAATGAGCAGTTCTTC. Its protein is CASSTGAVYNEQFF.

The rearrangement uses TRBV5-6 and TRBJ1-1, with TRBD1 matching over 7 bases. CDR1 and CDR2 from the germline V gene are SGHDT and YYEEEE. The CDR3 has 16 residues. V lost 0 bases, J lost 5 bases, and 10 bases stayed unmatched. The CDR3 spells CASSLVGQTPSTEAFF. The DNA for the CDR3 is TGTGCCAGCAGCTTGGTGGGACAGACTCCAAGTACTGAAGCTTTCTTT.

The table lists this clone with many counts. This rearrangement joins TRBV28 to TRBJ1-4; maybe TRBD1 (6 bases). The CDR3 is 13 residues long. Germline CDR1 is MDHEN and CDR2 is SYDVKM. Trimming shortened V by 1 base and J by 10 bases, and 10 bases separated the two germline ends. CDR3 protein: CASSLSGGVKLFF. The DNA for the CDR3 is TGTGCCAGCAGTTTATCTGGGGGCGTAAAACTGTTTTTT.

This clone was recorded many times. CDR3: CAGRKNTEAFF. CDR3 DNA sequence: TGTGCCGGGCGAAAGAACACTGAAGCTTTCTTT. The V call is TRBV30, the J call TRBJ1-1; D gene unclear. Germline V gene sequence: CDR1 GTSNPN, CDR2 SVGIG (reference sequence). The CDR3 contains 11 residues. The V end lost 8 bases, the J end lost 1 base, and 8 bases lay between the germline ends.

CDR3 nucleotides: TGCGCCAGCAGCCACCGAATGGGACAGGGGGGATCCTACGAGCAGTACTTC. Its translation: CASSHRMGQGGSYEQYF. The chain links TRBV4-3 to TRBJ2-7, with TRBD1 matching 11 bases. Losses at the gene ends were 3 bases for V and 1 base for J; bases not matched to a gene: 8. CDR3 length equals 17 residues. Germline V gene sequence: CDR1 LGHNA, CDR2 YSLEER.

The chain has TRBV19 and TRBJ2-5; 7 nucleotides align to TRBD2. Trimming removed 5 bases from V and 2 bases from J; junction bases left unmatched: 8. The CDR3 contains 15 residues. Germline CDR1 LNHDA, CDR2 SQIVND (reference sequence). CDR3 nucleotides: TGTGCCAGTAGTTCGCCAGCGGGGAGTCAAGAGACCCAGTACTTC. This gives the protein CASSSPAGSQETQYF.

The chain joins TRBV7-2 to TRBJ2-3; TRBD2 is a possible D gene (6 bases). Germline values: CDR1 SGHTA, CDR2 FQGNSA. The length of the CDR3 is 18 residues. The ends were cut back, 0 bases at V and 1 base at J, with 17 bases in the middle. The CDR3 DNA follows: TGTGCCAGCAGCTTAGCGTTGCAAGCGGGCGGGGGCACAGATACGCAGTATTTT. It yields the protein CASSLALQAGGGTDTQYF. The full variable domain, completed using reference TRBV7-2 and TRBJ2-3, is GAGVSQSPSNKVTEKGKDVELRCDPISGHTALYWYRQSLGQGLEFLIYFQGNSAPDKSGLPSDRFSAERTGGSVSTLTIQRTQQEDSAVYLCASSLALQAGGGTDTQYFGPGTRLTVL.

The chain combines TRBV30 with TRBJ2-2, with TRBD2 identical over 8 bases. In germline, CDR1 is GTSNPN, CDR2 SVGIG (reference sequence). The CDR3 consists of 15 residues. The V gene end was trimmed by 4 bases and the J gene end by 3 bases; junction bases not matched to a gene: 7. DNA of the CDR3: TGTGCCTGGAATCTAGCGGGCCAATACACCGGGGAGCTGTTTTTT. It translates to CAWNLAGQYTGELFF.

This clone was counted between two and nine times. The V gene is TRBV7-2, the J gene TRBJ2-7, with TRBD2 identical over 9 bases. The end of the DNA aligns better with TRBJ2-5, so the J call may be wrong. Germline CDR1 reads SGHTA; CDR2 reads FQGNSA. This CDR3 is built from 14 residues. The CDR3 region is CASSLGLAVETQYF. The CDR3 DNA sequence: TGTGCCAGCAGCTTAGGACTAGCGGTTGAGACCCAGTACTTC.

This clone was counted at least ten times. The DNA of the CDR3 is TGTGCCAGTAGTACCTCAGGGGGCAGAGATACGCAGTATTTT. Translation gives CASSTSGGRDTQYF. The rearrangement joins TRBV19 to TRBJ2-3, with 8 bases identical to TRBD1. The length of the CDR3 is 14 residues. CDR1 is LNHDA, CDR2 SQIVND, per germline (reference sequence). With 4 bases clipped from V and 5 bases from J, the junction kept 5 bases outside the gene matches. The full variable domain, completed using reference TRBV19 and TRBJ2-3, is DGGITQSPKYLFRKEGQNVTLSCEQNLNHDAMYWYRQDPGQGLRLIYYSQIVNDFQKGDIAEGYSVSREKKESFPLTVTSAQKNPTAFYLCASSTSGGRDTQYFGPGTRLTVL.

V usage is TRBV4-2 and J usage is TRBJ2-7; D gene unclear. Looked up from germline, CDR1 is LGHNA and CDR2 is YNFKEQ. The germline V and J ends were trimmed by 1 base and 2 bases, with 15 bases remaining between them. The CDR3 spans 16 residues. The CDR3 loop is CASSQGLTQYPYEQYF. The DNA of the CDR3 is TGTGCCAGCAGCCAAGGTTTGACACAATATCCCTACGAGCAGTACTTC.